This T cell receptor (beta chain) was identified in a study of cytomegalovirus exposure and HLA in healthy donors. The V end lost 0 bases, the J end lost 3 bases, and 21 bases lay between the germline ends. The V gene's germline CDR1 is MGHRA and CDR2 YSYEKL. CDR3 size: 18 residues. PCR amplification relied on 60 Vbeta primers (plus 13 Jbeta primers). TCRdb's table, derived via immunoSEQ multiplex PCR, lists solely in-frame clones and lacks some. Among roughly 87,000 clones listed, 70% to 80% were seen once. The sequenced sample consisted of PBMCs. This chain joins TRBV4-1 and TRBJ2-7, with a tentative D call TRBD1 (6 bases). The sequence was collected from a woman in her thirties or forties in good health and CMV-seropositive. The CDR3 loop is CASSQDPLGADINYEQYF. CDR3 sequence (DNA): TGCGCCAGCAGCCAAGACCCACTGGGGGCCGATATAAACTACGAGCAGTACTTC.